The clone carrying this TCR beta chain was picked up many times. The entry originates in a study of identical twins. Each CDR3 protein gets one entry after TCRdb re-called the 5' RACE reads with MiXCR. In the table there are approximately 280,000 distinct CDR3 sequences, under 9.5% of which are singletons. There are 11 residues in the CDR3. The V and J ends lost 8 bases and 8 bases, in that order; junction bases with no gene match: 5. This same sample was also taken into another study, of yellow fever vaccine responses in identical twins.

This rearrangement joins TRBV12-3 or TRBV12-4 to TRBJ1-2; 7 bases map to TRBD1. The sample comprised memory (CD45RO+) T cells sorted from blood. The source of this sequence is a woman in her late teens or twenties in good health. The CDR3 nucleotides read TGTGCCAGCGCCGGAGGGGGCGGCTACACCTTC. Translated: CASAGGGGYTF.